The T cell receptor (beta chain) under discussion was sequenced for a study of graft-versus-host responses after intestinal transplantation. Study overall: Tacrolimus and steroids were given for around three years to all recipients after anti-thymocyte globulin induction. Whole-study findings and limits: Early after transplant, HvG clones declined as circulating GvH clones peaked.

The germline V gene encodes CDR1 SGHRS and CDR2 YFSETQ. The CDR3 covers 16 residues. With 4 bases clipped from V and 8 bases from J, the junction kept 8 bases outside the gene matches. Clones were read by immunoSEQ multiplex PCR, and TCRdb kept only the in-frame ones, dropping some. This table has around 20,000 clones, roughly 87% appearing once. With regard to this clone: As yet, its antigen is unknown.

The clonotype was recovered from a human patient who received an intestinal transplant, so some T cells may come from the graft donor. The sequencing here drew on PBMCs, taken 14 days after transplant. The chain has TRBV5-1 and TRBJ2-1, with TRBD2 matching 14 bases. This CDR3 is CASSRATSGGADEQFF. The CDR3 DNA is TGCGCCAGCAGCAGGGCGACTAGCGGGGGGGCCGATGAGCAGTTCTTC. The variable domain in full, with the rest retrieved from reference TRBV5-1 and TRBJ2-1, is KAGVTQTPRYLIKTRGQQVTLSCSPISGHRSVSWYQQTPGQGLQFLFEYFSETQRNKGNFPGRFSGRQFSNSRSEMNVSTLELGDSALYLCASSRATSGGADEQFFGPGTRLTVL.